A single sample is the source of the 23 T cell receptor beta chains below, sequenced in a study of control samples from healthy donors and cancer patients. Produced via immunoSEQ multiplex PCR; TCRdb's table is partial and in-frame only. The sample has approximately 150,000 clones; roughly 94% are singletons. The specimen was blood. The receptor source for this set is a man in his forties in good health.

The rearrangement uses TRBV6-6 and TRBJ1-1; D uncertain. V shed 4 bases and J shed 4 bases, with 10 bases lying between them. This CDR3 has 13 amino acids. Germline V CDR1 and CDR2: MNHNY, SVGAGI (reference sequence). CDR3 protein: CASSSDESTEAFF. CDR3 DNA sequence: TGTGCCAGCAGTTCTGACGAATCCACTGAAGCTTTCTTT.

This sequence joins TRBV3-1 (or the pseudogene TRBV3-2) and TRBJ2-1; D is ambiguous. CDR1 is LGHDT, CDR2 YNNKEL, per germline (reference sequence). CDR3 length: 14 amino acids. The V end was cut by 3 bases, the J end by 6 bases, with 12 bases between. The CDR3 nucleotides read TGTGCCAGCAGCCAGGCGTCTAGTGCCAATGAGCAGTTCTTC. Translated: CASSQASSANEQFF.

The chain uses TRBV5-4 and TRBJ2-7; 12 bases fit TRBD2. The V and J ends lost 2 bases and 7 bases, in that order; junction bases with no gene match: 7. The germline V gene encodes CDR1 SGHNT and CDR2 YYREEE (reference sequence). The CDR3 has 15 amino acids. In nucleotides, the CDR3 is TGTGCCAGCAGCTTTCGACTAGCGGGAGTGCAAGAGCAGTACTTC. Translating it yields CASSFRLAGVQEQYF.

The chain uses TRBV13 and TRBJ1-1; no clear D. Trimming stripped 4 bases from V and 5 bases from J, with 17 bases between. CDR3 length equals 15 residues. CDR1 PRHDT and CDR2 FYEKMQ come from the germline V gene (reference sequence). The CDR3 here is CASSSKQRKSTEAFF. DNA of the CDR3: TGTGCCAGCAGCTCCAAGCAGAGAAAATCTACTGAAGCTTTCTTT.

This clone has only one observation. The chain employs TRBV5-4 and TRBJ2-3, with no clear D. This CDR3 has 16 residues. Per the germline V gene, CDR1 is SGHNT and CDR2 is YYREEE (reference sequence). The V and J ends lost 0 bases and 0 bases respectively, with 11 bases between them. The CDR3 reads CASSLESGTSTDTQYF. The CDR3 coding sequence is TGTGCCAGCAGCTTGGAGTCCGGCACTAGCACAGATACGCAGTATTTT.

The chain combines TRBV7-9 with TRBJ2-7, with TRBD2 as a possible D gene (7 bases). V shed 4 bases and J shed 4 bases, with 26 bases lying between them. Germline CDR1 SEHNR, CDR2 FQNEAQ (reference sequence). This CDR3 region has 18 residues. The CDR3 DNA is TGTGCCAGCAGCTGGGACACAAGAGGGCTAGCGGATCCTTACGAGCAGTACTTC. It specifies CASSWDTRGLADPYEQYF.

The chain is built from TRBV2 and TRBJ1-6; D gene uncertain. Germline CDR1 reads SNHLY; CDR2 reads FYNNEI. The CDR3 runs 15 residues. Trimming pared 6 bases from V and 8 bases from J, leaving 17 bases between. The DNA of the CDR3 is TGTGCCAGCAGCCTCACCCAACGACCGGATTCACCCCTCCACTTT. Amino acids: CASSLTQRPDSPLHF.

The rearrangement links TRBV25-1 to TRBJ2-2; D assignment may be TRBD1 or TRBD2 (5 bases each). The V and J ends lost 4 bases and 0 bases respectively, with 12 bases between them. The CDR3 contains 16 residues. The germline V gene encodes CDR1 MGHDK and CDR2 SYGVNS. CDR3 DNA sequence: TGTGCCAGCAGTGCCCCAGGGAGAACGAACACCGGGGAGCTGTTTTTT. It translates to CASSAPGRTNTGELFF.

The rearrangement joins TRBV5-1 to TRBJ1-5; D might be TRBD1 (6 bases). With 0 bases removed from V and 8 bases from J, the gap between germline ends came to 15 bases. This CDR3 is built from 15 residues. Germline V gene lookup returns CDR1 SGHRS and CDR2 YFSETQ. The CDR3 loop reads CASSLVFGGHEPQHF. CDR3 DNA sequence: TGCGCCAGCAGCTTGGTATTCGGGGGGCATGAGCCCCAGCATTTT.

The V and J genes are TRBV29-1 and TRBJ1-4; the match to TRBD1 covers 8 bases. From germline, CDR1 is SQVTM and CDR2 ANQGSEA. The CDR3 covers 13 residues. Unmatched junction bases numbered 7, after V lost 3 bases and J lost 10 bases. CDR3 residues: CSVDLGQGRKLFF. In DNA form, the CDR3 reads TGCAGCGTTGACCTCGGACAGGGTCGAAAACTGTTTTTT. Variable domain in full (rest from reference TRBV29-1 and TRBJ1-4): SAVISQKPSRDICQRGTSLTIQCQVDSQVTMMFWYRQQPGQSLTLIATANQGSEATYESGFVIDKFPISRPNLTFSTLTVSNMSPEDSSIYLCSVDLGQGRKLFFGSGTQLSVL.

The chain is built from TRBV5-4 and TRBJ1-1, with TRBD1 as a possible D gene (6 bases). Trimming stripped 1 base from V and 1 base from J, with 8 bases between. CDR3 length: 14 amino acids. Germline CDR1 is SGHNT and CDR2 is YYREEE (reference sequence). CDR3 sequence reads: CASSLWGPNTEAFF. CDR3 DNA: TGTGCCAGCAGCTTGTGGGGGCCGAACACTGAAGCTTTCTTT.

This clone was found a few times. The genes are TRBV5-1 and TRBJ2-5; D gene ambiguous. The V gene's germline CDR1 is SGHRS and CDR2 YFSETQ. This CDR3 comprises 13 residues. Trimming shortened V by 2 bases and J by 2 bases, and 7 bases separated the two germline ends. CDR3 amino acids: CASSFKLQETQYF. In DNA form, the CDR3 reads TGCGCCAGCAGCTTTAAACTACAAGAGACCCAGTACTTC.

The chain employs TRBV9 and TRBJ1-2, with D perhaps matching TRBD1 (5 bases). The germline V gene has CDR1 SGDLS and CDR2 YYNGEE. This CDR3 has 15 residues. Trimming removed 4 bases from V and 5 bases from J, with 18 bases in between. As DNA, the CDR3 is TGTGCCAGCAGCCCGACGGACACGTCCTTTTATGGCTACACCTTC. Residues: CASSPTDTSFYGYTF.

V and J are TRBV11-3 and TRBJ2-1; D remains ambiguous. This CDR3 contains 14 residues. Germline V gene data show CDR1 as SGHNT and CDR2 as YENEEA. V was shortened by 0 bases and J by 7 bases, with 10 bases between the two germline ends. CDR3 sequence: CASSLDMDYNEQFF. CDR3 coding DNA: TGTGCCAGCAGCTTAGATATGGATTATAATGAGCAGTTCTTC.

The rearrangement uses TRBV7-2 and TRBJ2-5; 9 bases line up with TRBD1. The CDR3 runs to 14 residues. Germline loops: CDR1 SGHTA, CDR2 FQGNSA. Trimming removed 5 bases from V and 5 bases from J; junction bases left unmatched: 6. This CDR3 reads CASSDRDRAETQYF. The CDR3 DNA reads TGTGCCAGCAGCGACCGGGACAGGGCTGAGACCCAGTACTTC.

This chain uses TRBV6-5 with TRBJ1-1, with 11 bases lining up with TRBD1. V trimming: 6 bases; J trimming: 2 bases; junction bases outside the gene matches: 5. The CDR3 spans 15 residues. Germline-derived CDR1 and CDR2 are MNHEY and SVGAGI. In DNA form, the CDR3 reads TGTGCCAGCAGAGGACAGGGGGCGTCTAACACTGAAGCTTTCTTT. Encoded protein: CASRGQGASNTEAFF.

This chain connects TRBV5-1 to TRBJ1-5; D is unresolved. V was cut by 8 bases and J by 5 bases, with 14 bases left in between. CDR3 length: 13 amino acids. Germline V lookup: CDR1 SGHRS, CDR2 YFSETQ. The DNA for the CDR3 is TGCGCCAGTATAAACAAGGCGGATCAGCCCCAGCATTTT. Its translation is CASINKADQPQHF.

The rearrangement links TRBV20-1 to TRBJ2-3, with D perhaps assigned TRBD1 or TRBD2 (5 bases each). V was pared by 3 bases and J by 1 base, with 14 bases between. Per germline, CDR1 DFQATT and CDR2 SNEGSKA (reference sequence). The CDR3 is 15 amino acids. The CDR3: CSASKRGVGTDTQYF. DNA of the CDR3: TGCAGTGCTAGTAAAAGGGGAGTTGGCACAGATACGCAGTATTTT.

The chain uses TRBV9 and TRBJ1-2, with D uncertain. The germline V and J ends were trimmed by 3 bases and 6 bases, with 6 bases remaining between them. The length of the CDR3 is 11 residues. Germline assignment: CDR1 SGDLS and CDR2 YYNGEE. The CDR3 DNA reads as TGTGCCAGCAGCGGAATCAATGGCTACACCTTC. It is translated as CASSGINGYTF. Based on the CDR3 plus reference TRBV9 and TRBJ1-2, the full variable domain is DSGVTQTPKHLITATGQRVTLRCSPRSGDLSVYWYQQSLDQGLQFLIQYYNGEERAKGNILERFSAQQFPDLHSELNLSSLELGDSALYFCASSGINGYTFGSGTRLTVV.

The gene calls are TRBV6-8 and TRBJ1-1, with 12 nucleotides matching TRBD1. The V segment lost 5 bases and the J segment 5 bases; nucleotides outside the gene matches: 12. Per germline, CDR1 MNHGY and CDR2 SAAAGT. The CDR3 length is 17 residues. The CDR3 reads CASSIMGTGGEGTEAFF. CDR3 bases: TGTGCCAGCAGTATAATGGGGACAGGGGGCGAGGGGACTGAAGCTTTCTTT.

This chain joins TRBV6-5 and TRBJ1-1; D unclear. Between the trimmed V and J ends, which lost 2 bases and 4 bases, there was a span of 8 bases. The length of the CDR3 is 13 residues. The germline V gene has CDR1 MNHEY and CDR2 SVGAGI. DNA for the CDR3: TGTGCCAGCAGTTACCGCGGAGGCACTGAAGCTTTCTTT. Protein: CASSYRGGTEAFF.

The chain employs TRBV5-1 and TRBJ1-5; D is perhaps TRBD1 (5 bases). The CDR3 has 14 amino acids. The germline V gene encodes CDR1 SGHRS and CDR2 YFSETQ. V gave up 4 bases and J gave up 3 bases, with 11 bases separating them. The CDR3 here is CASSRGPLNQPQHF. The CDR3 DNA is TGCGCCAGCAGCCGGGGACCCCTCAATCAGCCCCAGCATTTT.

This chain uses TRBV12-5 with TRBJ2-5, with D perhaps given as TRBD1 or TRBD2 (6 bases each). The CDR3 totals 17 residues. Germline CDR1 and CDR2: LGHNT and FRNRAP. Trimming pared 0 bases from V and 3 bases from J, leaving 17 bases between. The CDR3 DNA is TGTGCTAGTGGTTTGGTACACGGGGGCAGGGGCGAAGAGACCCAGTACTTC. It specifies CASGLVHGGRGEETQYF. Variable domain in full (rest from reference TRBV12-5 and TRBJ2-5): DARVTQTPRHKVTEMGQEVTMRCQPILGHNTVFWYRQTMMQGLELLAYFRNRAPLDDSGMPKDRFSAEMPDATLATLKIQPSEPRDSAVYFCASGLVHGGRGEETQYFGPGTRLLVL.